What follows describes a single T cell receptor (beta chain). The sample holds a few counts of this clone. No antigen is known for it. The input lacks base qualities; no much larger clone sits a single base away. The entry originates in a study of T cell responses to AZD1222 COVID-19 vaccine (dated by TCRdb to the early 2020s). Describing the broader study: AZD1222 recipients with second doses at about 4 weeks or about 12 weeks were pooled, because spike-specific TCR depth and breadth did not differ between schedules. Trial participants were enrolled by age into subgroups of 18-55, 56-69 and 70-plus years, and approximately 150, 30 and 60 TCR-sequenced participants, respectively, were included in these subgroups. A total of 240 or so trial participants underwent TCR sequencing, of whom 207 had received two doses of AZD1222 and some 25 had received two doses of the MenACWY control vaccine. On the study overall, not on this receptor specifically: Most participants were white British and females outnumbered males, and the authors suggested that clonal diversity may have been underestimated. In the small 56-69-year group, the increase in depth fell short of significance, most likely because of low power. Reportedly, almost half of the unique spike-specific TCRs recognized epitopes lying outside the regions that are mutated in the B.1.351 and B.1.1.7 variants. Because no day 14 peak-response samples were available, the repertoires could be characterized only after the peak T cell response. Conclusions about previously exposed vaccinees are limited, since just 5 to 7 AZD1222 recipients were seropositive for SARS-CoV-2 at baseline. The vaccine-associated CD4 TCRs covered the entire spike protein, and the dominant responses fell in regions 160-218 and 743-854. After two AZD1222 doses, both the breadth and the depth of spike-specific TCRs were significantly higher than at day 0 and than in MenACWY recipients.

This specimen's time point label, per the study, means: baseline before first vaccination. Vaccinee samples came from UK trials COV001 and COV002, including a single-blind randomized controlled phase 2/3 trial of AZD1222 (ChAdOx1 nCoV-19) in healthy adults. For TCRbeta chain sequencing, PBMC samples from trial participants were taken at day 0 and at day 28 after the second dose. The CDR3 regions of human TCRbeta chains were analyzed by immunosequencing. The study's processing was this. Repertoire TCRs were checked for matches against a reference library of SARS-CoV-2-specific TCRs that had been generated using the MIRA antigen-specificity platform. Breadth meant the fraction of unique TCRs that were SARS-CoV-2-associated, whereas depth meant the fraction of total T cells that were SARS-CoV-2-associated. Using the MIRA data, each spike-specific TCR was assigned both to the spike region to which the TCR was reactive and to a CD4 or CD8 class. Log10-transformed breadth and depth values were compared by one-way ANOVA with Sidak's multiple comparisons tests. Entries here come from immuneACCESS through TCRdb and include only in-frame sequences with V and J called. Some clones fail to appear in such tables; in the studies checked, an unresolved V gene covers under half of the shortfall, and the cause of the remainder is unknown. For V, J and clone size, that table is used; D and trimming come from the DNA. The sample table shows about 73,000 clones, and approximately 88% are seen once. The ten top clones hold around 21% of the sample.

The source was peripheral blood, collected on day 0 of AZD1222 vaccination. The TCR originated in an adult in good health.

For the CDR3, the sequence is CASSFGTSSYNEQFF. The bases read TGTGCCAGCAGCTTCGGGACTAGCTCCTACAATGAGCAGTTCTTC. This sequence uses TRBV11-2 and TRBJ2-1, and 8 junctional nucleotides match TRBD2. The germline V end is reduced by 3 bases and the J end by 0 bases; junction bases left unmatched: 1. CDR1 SGHAT and CDR2 FQNNGV were looked up in the germline V gene. Spanning cysteine to phenylalanine, the CDR3 consists of 15 amino acids. The entry retains the CDR3 DNA only, 45 bases that are in frame from base 1.